These T cell receptor beta chains were read from a single sample in a study of blood T cell repertoires in COVID-19. TCRdb keeps only in-frame clones here, not all; method: immunoSEQ multiplex PCR. The data show 350,000 to 400,000 clones, around 87% seen once. The sequencing input was PBMCs or T cells enriched from blood (not recorded which). The receptors here all came from a woman aged 25 to 39 with acute COVID-19. CDR3s leave out the opening cysteine and the closing phenylalanine or tryptophan. Each record gives: J gene, V gene, CDR3 protein.

J: TRBJ2-2
V: TRBV12-3/TRBV12-4
CDR3: ASSFREELF

J: TRBJ1-2
V: TRBV12-3/TRBV12-4
CDR3: ASSRGTAYGYT

J: TRBJ1-5
V: TRBV12-5
CDR3: ASGPSGNQPQH

J: TRBJ2-5
V: TRBV7-6
CDR3: ASSSLQETQY

J: TRBJ2-1
V: TRBV12-3/TRBV12-4
CDR3: ASSHDYYNEQF

J: TRBJ1-1
V: TRBV2
CDR3: ASSDKDRATEAF

J: TRBJ2-1
V: TRBV19
CDR3: ASRTTRGISDEQF

J: TRBJ1-2
V: TRBV5-1
CDR3: ASSLEHSSYGYT

J: TRBJ1-6
V: TRBV7-2
CDR3: ASSPPGGLVLSPLH

J: TRBJ1-2
V: TRBV29-1
CDR3: SAALRGTGDYGYT

J: TRBJ1-5
V: TRBV28
CDR3: ASNEGRGHQPQH

J: TRBJ2-1
V: TRBV12-5
CDR3: ASGLSLGAYNEQF

J: TRBJ1-5
V: TRBV11-2
CDR3: ASSFRLWQANQPQH

J: TRBJ2-3
V: TRBV30
CDR3: AWSVTSGGARDTQY

J: TRBJ2-7
V: TRBV2
CDR3: ASRQAGRTLGEQY

J: TRBJ2-3
V: TRBV24-1
CDR3: ATSDPPGGPQGTDTQY

J: TRBJ1-5
V: TRBV5-5
CDR3: ASSDTGYGQPQH

J: TRBJ2-7
V: TRBV27
CDR3: ASSRQGDIYEQY

J: TRBJ1-2
V: TRBV27
CDR3: ASSQTGAHNYGYT

J: TRBJ2-7
V: TRBV4-1
CDR3: ASSQDQNPYYEQY

J: TRBJ1-2
V: TRBV19
CDR3: AITLGQGTNYGYT

J: TRBJ1-4
V: TRBV19
CDR3: ASSTNRVWEKLF

J: TRBJ1-6
V: TRBV25-1
CDR3: ASSRQGANSPLH

J: TRBJ1-1
V: TRBV4-1
CDR3: ASSQEGQLSNTEAF

J: TRBJ2-7
V: TRBV4-1
CDR3: ASSQVKRGSGYEQY

J: TRBJ2-1
V: TRBV5-1
CDR3: ASSLASGGGNEQF

J: TRBJ2-7
V: TRBV5-5
CDR3: ASSLGTGGRVREQY

J: TRBJ1-1
V: TRBV18
CDR3: ASSLDIMNTEAF

J: TRBJ1-5
V: TRBV9
CDR3: ASSVSGQGFQPQH

J: TRBJ1-1
V: TRBV18
CDR3: ASSSNLNTEAF

J: TRBJ1-4
V: TRBV12-3/TRBV12-4
CDR3: ASSLGTAEKLF

J: TRBJ1-1
V: TRBV18
CDR3: ASSQEVWNTEAF

J: TRBJ1-5
V: TRBV6-6
CDR3: ASSSQTSTSRQPQH

J: TRBJ2-1
V: TRBV4-1
CDR3: ASSQDSVAGSYNEQF

J: TRBJ2-7
V: TRBV6-5
CDR3: ASSDGRGGEQY

J: TRBJ1-1
V: TRBV25-1
CDR3: ASTPLDGRHTEAF

J: TRBJ1-4
V: TRBV19
CDR3: ASSIRSPGATNEKLF

J: TRBJ1-1
V: TRBV27
CDR3: ASSFRWGQVSEAF

J: TRBJ2-4
V: TRBV15
CDR3: ATGDQQADIQY

J: TRBJ2-1
V: TRBV2
CDR3: ASSRPTSGGRYNEQF

J: TRBJ2-4
V: TRBV10-2
CDR3: ASRSPSGNIQY

J: TRBJ1-2
V: TRBV30
CDR3: ACNTGGSYGYT

J: TRBJ2-7
V: TRBV28
CDR3: ASSPRDSLGYEQY

J: TRBJ1-2
V: TRBV3-1/TRBV3-2
CDR3: ASSQEARPPYGYT

J: TRBJ1-1
V: TRBV14
CDR3: ASSLDRHTEAF

J: TRBJ1-4
V: TRBV7-2
CDR3: ASSFTGGAYEKLF

J: TRBJ2-1
V: TRBV24-1
CDR3: ATSGSAGGFDEQF

J: TRBJ2-7
V: TRBV7-3
CDR3: ASSPVPKQY

J: TRBJ1-3
V: TRBV30
CDR3: AWKRESSGNTIY

J: TRBJ2-4
V: TRBV11-2
CDR3: ASSTRTGGERGIQY